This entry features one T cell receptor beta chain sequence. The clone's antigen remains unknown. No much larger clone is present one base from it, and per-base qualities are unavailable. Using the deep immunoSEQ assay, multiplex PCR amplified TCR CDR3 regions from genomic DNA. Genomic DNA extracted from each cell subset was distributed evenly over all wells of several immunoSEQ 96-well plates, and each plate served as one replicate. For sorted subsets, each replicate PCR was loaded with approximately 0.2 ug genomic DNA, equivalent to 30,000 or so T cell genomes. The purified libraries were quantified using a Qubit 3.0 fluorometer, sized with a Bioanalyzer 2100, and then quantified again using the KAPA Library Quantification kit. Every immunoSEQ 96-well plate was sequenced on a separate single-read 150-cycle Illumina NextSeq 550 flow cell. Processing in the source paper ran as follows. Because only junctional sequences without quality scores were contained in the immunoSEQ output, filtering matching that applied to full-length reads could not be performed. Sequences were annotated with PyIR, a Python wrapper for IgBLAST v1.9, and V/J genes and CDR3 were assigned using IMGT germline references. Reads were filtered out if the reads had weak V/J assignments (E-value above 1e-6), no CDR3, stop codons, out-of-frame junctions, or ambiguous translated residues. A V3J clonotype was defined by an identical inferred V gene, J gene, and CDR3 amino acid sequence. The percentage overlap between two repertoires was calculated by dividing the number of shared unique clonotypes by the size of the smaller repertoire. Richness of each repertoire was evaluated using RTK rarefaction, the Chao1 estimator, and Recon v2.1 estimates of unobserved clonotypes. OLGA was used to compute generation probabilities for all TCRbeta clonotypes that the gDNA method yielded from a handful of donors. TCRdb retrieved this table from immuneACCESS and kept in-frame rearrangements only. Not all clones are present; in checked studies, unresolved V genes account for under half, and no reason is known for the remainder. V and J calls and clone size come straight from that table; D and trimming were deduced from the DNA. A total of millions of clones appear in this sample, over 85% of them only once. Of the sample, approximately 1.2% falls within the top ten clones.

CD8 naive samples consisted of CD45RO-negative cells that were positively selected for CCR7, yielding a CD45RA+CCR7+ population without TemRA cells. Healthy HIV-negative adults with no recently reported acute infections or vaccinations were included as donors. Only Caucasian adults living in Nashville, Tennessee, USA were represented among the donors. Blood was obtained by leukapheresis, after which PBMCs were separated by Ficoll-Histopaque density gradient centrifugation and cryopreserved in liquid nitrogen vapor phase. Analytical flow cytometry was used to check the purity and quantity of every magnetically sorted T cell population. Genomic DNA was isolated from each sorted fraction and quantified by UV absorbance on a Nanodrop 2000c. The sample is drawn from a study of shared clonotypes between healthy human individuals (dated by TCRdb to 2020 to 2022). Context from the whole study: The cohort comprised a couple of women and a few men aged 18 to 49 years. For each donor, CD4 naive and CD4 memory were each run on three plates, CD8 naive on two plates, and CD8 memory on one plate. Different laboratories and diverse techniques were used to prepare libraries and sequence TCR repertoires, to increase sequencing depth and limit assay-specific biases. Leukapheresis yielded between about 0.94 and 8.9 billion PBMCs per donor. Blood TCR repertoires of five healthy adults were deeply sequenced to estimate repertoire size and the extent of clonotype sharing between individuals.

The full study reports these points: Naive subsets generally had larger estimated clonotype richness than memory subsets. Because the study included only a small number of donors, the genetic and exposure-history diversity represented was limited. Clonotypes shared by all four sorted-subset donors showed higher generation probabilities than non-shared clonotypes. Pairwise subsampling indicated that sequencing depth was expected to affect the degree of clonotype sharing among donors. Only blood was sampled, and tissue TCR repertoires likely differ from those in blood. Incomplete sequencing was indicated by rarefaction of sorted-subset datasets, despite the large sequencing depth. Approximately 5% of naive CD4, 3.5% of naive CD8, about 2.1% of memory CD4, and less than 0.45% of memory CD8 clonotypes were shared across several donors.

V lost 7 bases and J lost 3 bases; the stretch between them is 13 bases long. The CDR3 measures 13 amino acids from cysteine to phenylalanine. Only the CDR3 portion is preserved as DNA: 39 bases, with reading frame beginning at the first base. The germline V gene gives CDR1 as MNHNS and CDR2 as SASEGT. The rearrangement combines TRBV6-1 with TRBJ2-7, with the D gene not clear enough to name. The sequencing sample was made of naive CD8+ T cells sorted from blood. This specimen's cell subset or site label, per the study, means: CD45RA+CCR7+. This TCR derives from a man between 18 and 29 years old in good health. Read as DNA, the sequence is TGTGCCAGCACTATCCTAACCGGCTACGAGCAGTACTTC. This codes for CASTILTGYEQYF.